The source of this TCR beta chain is a study of T-cell reconstitution after alpha-beta-depleted transplantation in children (dated by TCRdb to the mid-2010s). A note on the overall study: The study quantitatively tracked T-cell immune reconstitution after TCRalphabeta/CD19-depleted allogeneic hematopoietic cell transplantation in children using TCR repertoire profiling.

Spanning cysteine to phenylalanine, the CDR3 consists of 13 amino acids. The entry retains the CDR3 DNA only, 39 bases that are in frame from base 1. V is pared back by 3 bases and J by 1 base, with 6 bases lying between the germline termini. The germline V gene specifies MDHEN as CDR1 and SYDVKM as CDR2. On this clonotype itself: Its antigen remains unidentified. A clone one base away is much larger, so this may be a read error.

Library preparation used PCR. The sample was run on an Illumina HiSeq 2500. To normalize quantification of the TCRbeta repertoire, the TCR libraries were built with molecular barcoding that relied on unique molecular identifiers. TCRdb reprocessing: public reads trimmed at Q25 with fastp, clones called with MiXCR, in-frame beta chains kept. Each record represents a unique CDR3 protein, reported with the most common genes and DNA among its rows. The table for this sample lists hundreds of thousands of distinct CDR3 sequences; about 15% of them were counted only once. Together, the top ten hold approximately 1% of the sample.

The clonotype comes from a human donor who donated a stem cell graft to a child with acute myeloid leukemia. The chain is made from TRBV28 and TRBJ1-1, with the D gene too uncertain to name. This specimen was PBMCs from the stem cell graft donor, taken from the stem cell graft. The DNA reads TGTGCCAGCAGTTTTAACCAGAACACTGAAGCTTTCTTT. This yields the protein CASSFNQNTEAFF. With the portions outside the CDR3 filled from the reference TRBV28 and TRBJ1-1 genes, the complete variable region becomes DVKVTQSSRYLVKRTGEKVFLECVQDMDHENMFWYRQDPGLGLRLIYFSYDVKMKEKGDIPEGYSVSREKKERFSLILESASTNQTSMYLCASSFNQNTEAFFGQGTRLTVV.